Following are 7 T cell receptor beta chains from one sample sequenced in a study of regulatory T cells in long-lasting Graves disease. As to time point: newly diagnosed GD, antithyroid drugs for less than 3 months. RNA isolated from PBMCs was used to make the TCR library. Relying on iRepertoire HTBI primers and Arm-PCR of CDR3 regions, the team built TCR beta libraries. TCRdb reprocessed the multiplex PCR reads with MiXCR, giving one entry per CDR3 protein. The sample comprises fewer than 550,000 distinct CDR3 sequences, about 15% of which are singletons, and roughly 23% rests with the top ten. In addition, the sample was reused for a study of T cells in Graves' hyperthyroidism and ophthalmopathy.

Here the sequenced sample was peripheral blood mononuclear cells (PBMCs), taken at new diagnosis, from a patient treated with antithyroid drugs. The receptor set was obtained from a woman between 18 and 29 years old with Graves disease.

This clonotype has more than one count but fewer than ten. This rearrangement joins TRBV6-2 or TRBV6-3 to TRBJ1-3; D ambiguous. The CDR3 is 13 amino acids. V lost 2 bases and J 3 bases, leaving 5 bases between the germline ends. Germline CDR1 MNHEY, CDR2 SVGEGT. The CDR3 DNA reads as TGTGCCAGCAGTTACGGGTATGGAAACACCATATATTTT. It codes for CASSYGYGNTIYF.

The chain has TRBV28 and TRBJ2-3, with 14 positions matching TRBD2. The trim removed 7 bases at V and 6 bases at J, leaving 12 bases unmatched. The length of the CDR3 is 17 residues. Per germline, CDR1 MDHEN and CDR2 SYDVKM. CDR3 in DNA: TGTGCCAGCACCGAAACCGGGACTAGCGGGAGATCTGATACGCAGTATTTT. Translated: CASTETGTSGRSDTQYF.

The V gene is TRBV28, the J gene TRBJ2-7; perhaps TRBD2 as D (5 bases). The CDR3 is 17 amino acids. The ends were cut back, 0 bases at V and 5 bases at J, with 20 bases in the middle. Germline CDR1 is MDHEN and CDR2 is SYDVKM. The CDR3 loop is CASSLWGKLGGPNEQYF. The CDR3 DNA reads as TGTGCCAGCAGTTTATGGGGTAAACTTGGAGGACCGAACGAGCAGTACTTC.

CDR3 sequence reads: CAWSVWVGRANTGELFF. As DNA, the CDR3 is TGTGCCTGGAGTGTATGGGTCGGACGGGCAAACACCGGGGAGCTGTTTTTT. V usage is TRBV30 and J usage is TRBJ2-2; D remains ambiguous. This CDR3 comprises 17 residues. In germline, CDR1 is GTSNPN, CDR2 SVGIG (reference sequence). V was cut by 0 bases and J by 2 bases, with 16 bases left in between.

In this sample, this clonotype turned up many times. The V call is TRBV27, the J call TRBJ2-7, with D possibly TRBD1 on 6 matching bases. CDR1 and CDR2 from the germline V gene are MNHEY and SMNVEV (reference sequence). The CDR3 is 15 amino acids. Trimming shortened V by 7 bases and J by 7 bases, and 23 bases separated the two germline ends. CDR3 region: CASKQDSLPLGEQYF. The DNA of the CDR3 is TGTGCCAGCAAGCAGGACAGCCTCCCCCTCGGGGAGCAGTACTTC.

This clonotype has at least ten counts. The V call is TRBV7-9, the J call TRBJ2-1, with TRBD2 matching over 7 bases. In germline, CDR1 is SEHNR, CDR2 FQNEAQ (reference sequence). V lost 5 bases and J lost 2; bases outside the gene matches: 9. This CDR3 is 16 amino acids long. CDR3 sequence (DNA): TGTGCCAGCAGCCACCCTCGGCTAGCGGCCTACAATGAGCAGTTCTTC. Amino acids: CASSHPRLAAYNEQFF.

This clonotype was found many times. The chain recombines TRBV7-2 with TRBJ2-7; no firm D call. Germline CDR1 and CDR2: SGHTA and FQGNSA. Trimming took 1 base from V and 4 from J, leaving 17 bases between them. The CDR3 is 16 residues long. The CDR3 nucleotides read TGTGCCAGCAGCTTAGAGGTGGGATATCCCTCATACGAGCAGTACTTC. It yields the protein CASSLEVGYPSYEQYF.